This T cell receptor (beta chain) was sequenced in a study of T cells after yellow fever vaccination (dated by TCRdb to the late 2010s). In the study overall: The SMART-Seq v4 Ultra Low Input RNA kit was used to prepare libraries from fractions with low cell numbers. To follow T-cell clones before and after both primary and booster YFV17D yellow fever vaccination, bulk TCR alpha and beta repertoires underwent longitudinal sequencing. Two healthy male donors, one aged 18 to 30 and one aged 30 to 40 years, were included in the cohort. Blood was drawn at multiple timepoints before and after primary and secondary immunization, with bulk PBMC replicates and cell subsets isolated. General findings and caveats noted by the study authors: A small share of clonotypes was detected in both CD4 and CD8 compartments, with the overlap likely arising from convergent recombination. The study included only a couple of donors, which limits how far the findings can be generalized. Compared with the primary T-cell response, the secondary T-cell response was faster but weaker, reaching its peak on day 5 rather than on day 15. Most clones expanded after primary vaccination (approximately 97% of CD4 and roughly 90% of CD8) were re-detected after the booster, suggesting that broad memory maintenance occurred. FACS-sorted repertoires could contain abundant contaminating clonotypes from the bulk population, so computational filtering was required.

This sample's treatment or condition label indicates: live attenuated yellow fever vaccine strain. Two biological replicates of bulk PBMCs were collected at each blood-draw timepoint. A standard Ficoll-Paque protocol was used to isolate PBMCs from peripheral blood. TriZol was used to extract RNA from bulk PBMCs, CD4 and CD8 fractions, and dextramer-positive and dextramer-negative fractions. V loses 10 bases of germline sequence and J loses 3 bases, and the interval between the two ends is 12 bases. The germline V gene yields KGHSH for CDR1 and LQKENI for CDR2. Counted from cysteine to phenylalanine, this CDR3 has 12 amino acids. Only CDR3 DNA is held: 36 bases, read in frame from base 1. Synthesis of TCR cDNA relied on 5'RACE template switching, a step that introduced a universal primer site along with unique molecular identifiers. Priming of cDNA synthesis was performed from both the TCR alpha and TCR beta constant segments. Library amplification used two PCR steps, and the second PCR step added sample barcodes and sequencing adapters. Sequencing of libraries was performed on Illumina HiSeq 2500 (2x100 bp) or NovaSeq (2x150 bp). The published analysis was carried out like this. MIGEC was used to demultiplex reads and collapse the reads into UMI consensus sequences, and MiXCR was used for V(D)J alignment. Using edgeR on replicate PBMC samples, clonotypes were called vaccine-responding if FDR was below 0.01 and the log2 fold change was above 5 up to day 15. CD4 or CD8 identity was assigned to each bulk clonotype according to whether the clonotype was present at higher abundance in the sequenced CD4 repertoire or the sequenced CD8 repertoire. In-frame beta chains were kept once TCRdb had trimmed the public reads at Q25 with fastp and called clones with MiXCR. Entries are consolidated by CDR3 protein sequence, retaining the most common genes and DNA. TCRdb's processing, not the authors', yielded these V and J calls. The sample yields more than 350,000 distinct CDR3 sequences; more than 9% were counted once. The leading ten clones occupy roughly 18% of the sample.

Worth noting for this clonotype: It has no known antigen specificity. Base qualities are not recorded, but no much larger clone differs from it by a single base.

The rearranged chain carries TRBV18 and TRBJ2-5, with the D gene possibly TRBD1 or TRBD2, each one fitting 5 bases. The specimen was PBMCs, collected on the day of the first yellow fever vaccination. The origin of this receptor is a man between 18 and 29 years old who received the YFV17D yellow fever vaccine. The CDR3 has the sequence CATTREKETQYF. The nucleotides read TGTGCCACCACCAGGGAGAAAGAGACCCAGTACTTC.